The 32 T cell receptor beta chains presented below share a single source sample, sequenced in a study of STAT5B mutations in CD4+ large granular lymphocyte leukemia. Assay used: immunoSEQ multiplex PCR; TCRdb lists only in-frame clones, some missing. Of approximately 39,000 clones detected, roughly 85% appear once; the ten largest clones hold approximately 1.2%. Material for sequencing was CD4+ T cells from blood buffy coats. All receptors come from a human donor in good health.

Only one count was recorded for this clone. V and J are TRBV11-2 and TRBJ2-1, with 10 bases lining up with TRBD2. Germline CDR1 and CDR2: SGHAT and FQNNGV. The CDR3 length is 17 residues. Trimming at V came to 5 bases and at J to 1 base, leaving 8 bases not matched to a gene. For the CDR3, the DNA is TGTGCCAGCAGCCCCCGGACTAGCGGCTATTCCTACAATGAGCAGTTCTTC. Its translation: CASSPRTSGYSYNEQFF.

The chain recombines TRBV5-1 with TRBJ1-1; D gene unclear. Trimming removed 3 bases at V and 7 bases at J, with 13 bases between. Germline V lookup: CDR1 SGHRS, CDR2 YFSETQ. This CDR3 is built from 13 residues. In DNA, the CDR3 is TGCGCCAGCAGCTCCGGTCGGAGGGATGAAGCTTTCTTT. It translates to CASSSGRRDEAFF. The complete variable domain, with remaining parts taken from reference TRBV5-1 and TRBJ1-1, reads KAGVTQTPRYLIKTRGQQVTLSCSPISGHRSVSWYQQTPGQGLQFLFEYFSETQRNKGNFPGRFSGRQFSNSRSEMNVSTLELGDSALYLCASSSGRRDEAFFGQGTRLTVV.

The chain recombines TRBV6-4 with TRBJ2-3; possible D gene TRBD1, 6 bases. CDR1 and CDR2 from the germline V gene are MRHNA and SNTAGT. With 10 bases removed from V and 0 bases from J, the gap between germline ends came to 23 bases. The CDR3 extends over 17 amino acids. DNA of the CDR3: TGTGCCATGCGTAGGCAATCACAGGGAATTAGCACAGATACGCAGTATTTT. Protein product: CAMRRQSQGISTDTQYF.

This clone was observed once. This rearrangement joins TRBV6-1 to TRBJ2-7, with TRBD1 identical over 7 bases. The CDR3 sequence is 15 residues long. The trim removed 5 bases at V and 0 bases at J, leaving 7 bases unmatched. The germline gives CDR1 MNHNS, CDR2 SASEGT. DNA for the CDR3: TGTGCCAGCAGTCCACGACAGGGAACCTCCTACGAGCAGTACTTC. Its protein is CASSPRQGTSYEQYF.

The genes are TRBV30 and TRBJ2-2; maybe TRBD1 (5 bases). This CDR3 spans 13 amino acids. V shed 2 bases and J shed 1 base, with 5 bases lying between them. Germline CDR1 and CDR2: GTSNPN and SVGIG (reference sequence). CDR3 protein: CAWSTGNTGELFF. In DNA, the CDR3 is TGTGCCTGGAGTACAGGGAACACCGGGGAGCTGTTTTTT.

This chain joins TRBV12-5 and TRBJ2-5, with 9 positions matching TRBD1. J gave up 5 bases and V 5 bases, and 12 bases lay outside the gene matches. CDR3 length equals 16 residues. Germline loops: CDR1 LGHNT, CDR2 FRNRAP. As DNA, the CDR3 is TGTGCTAGTGGTCCCGGGGGGACAGGGTGGAGTGAGACCCAGTACTTC. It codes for CASGPGGTGWSETQYF.

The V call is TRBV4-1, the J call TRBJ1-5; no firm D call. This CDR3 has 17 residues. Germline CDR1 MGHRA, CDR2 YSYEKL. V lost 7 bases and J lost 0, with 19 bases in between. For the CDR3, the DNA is TGCGCCAGCAAAGAGGTTCTGGCCGCCCATAGCAATCAGCCCCAGCATTTT. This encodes CASKEVLAAHSNQPQHF.

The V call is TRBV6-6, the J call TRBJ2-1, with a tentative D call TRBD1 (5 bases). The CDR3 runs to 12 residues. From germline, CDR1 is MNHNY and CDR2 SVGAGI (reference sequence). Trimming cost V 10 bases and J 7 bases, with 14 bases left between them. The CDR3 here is CATERGGNEQFF. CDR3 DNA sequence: TGTGCCACCGAAAGGGGCGGTAATGAGCAGTTCTTC.

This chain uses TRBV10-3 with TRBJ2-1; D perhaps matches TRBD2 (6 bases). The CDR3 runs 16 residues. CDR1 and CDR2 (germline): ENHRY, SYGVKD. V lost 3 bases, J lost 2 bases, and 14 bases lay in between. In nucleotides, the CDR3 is TGTGCCATCAGTGAAATAGGAGCGGGTACCTACAATGAGCAGTTCTTC. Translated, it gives CAISEIGAGTYNEQFF.

The CDR3 nucleotides are TGTGCCAGCAGCCGTGACAGGGATCAGCCCCAGCATTTT. Its translation is CASSRDRDQPQHF. The chain carries TRBV7-9 and TRBJ1-5; 7 nucleotides match TRBD1. CDR3 length: 13 amino acids. V lost 5 bases and J lost 5; bases outside the gene matches: 3. Germline-derived CDR1 and CDR2 are SEHNR and FQNEAQ (reference sequence).

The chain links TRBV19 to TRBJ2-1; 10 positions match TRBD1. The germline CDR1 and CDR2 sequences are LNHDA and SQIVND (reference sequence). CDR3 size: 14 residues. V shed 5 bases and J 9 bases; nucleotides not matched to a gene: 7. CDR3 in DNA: TGTGCCAGTAGTCCCCGACAGGGGGCAGGTGAGCAGTTCTTC. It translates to CASSPRQGAGEQFF.

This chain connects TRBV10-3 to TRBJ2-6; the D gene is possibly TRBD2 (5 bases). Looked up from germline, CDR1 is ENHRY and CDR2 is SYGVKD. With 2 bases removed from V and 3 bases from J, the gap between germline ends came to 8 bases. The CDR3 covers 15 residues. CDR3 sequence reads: CAISEPGGGANVLTF. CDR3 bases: TGTGCCATCAGTGAGCCAGGAGGTGGGGCCAACGTCCTGACTTTC.

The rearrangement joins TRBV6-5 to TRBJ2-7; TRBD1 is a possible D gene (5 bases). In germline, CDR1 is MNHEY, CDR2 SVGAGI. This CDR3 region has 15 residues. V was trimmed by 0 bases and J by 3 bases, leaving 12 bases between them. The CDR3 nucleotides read TGTGCCAGCAGTTACTCGGGGCTCAGGGTCTACGAGCAGTACTTC. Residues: CASSYSGLRVYEQYF.

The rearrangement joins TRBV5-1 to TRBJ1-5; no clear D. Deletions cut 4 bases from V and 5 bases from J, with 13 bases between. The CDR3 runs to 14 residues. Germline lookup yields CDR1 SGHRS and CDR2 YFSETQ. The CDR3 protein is CASSPGGLDQPQHF. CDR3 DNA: TGCGCCAGCAGCCCGGGAGGGTTAGATCAGCCCCAGCATTTT.

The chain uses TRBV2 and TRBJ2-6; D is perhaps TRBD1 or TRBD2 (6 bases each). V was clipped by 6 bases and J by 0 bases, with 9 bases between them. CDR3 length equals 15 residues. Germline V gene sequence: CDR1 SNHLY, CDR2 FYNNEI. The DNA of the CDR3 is TGTGCCAGCAGGAGGGGGGACTCTGGGGCCAACGTCCTGACTTTC. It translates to CASRRGDSGANVLTF. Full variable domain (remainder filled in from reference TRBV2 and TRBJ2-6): EPEVTQTPSHQVTQMGQEVILRCVPISNHLYFYWYRQILGQKVEFLVSFYNNEISEKSEIFDDQFSVERPDGSNFTLKIRSTKLEDSAMYFCASRRGDSGANVLTFGAGSRLTVL.

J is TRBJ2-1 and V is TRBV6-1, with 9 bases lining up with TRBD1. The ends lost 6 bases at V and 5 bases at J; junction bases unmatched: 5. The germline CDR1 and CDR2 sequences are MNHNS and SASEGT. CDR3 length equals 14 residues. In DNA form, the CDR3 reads TGTGCCAGCAGCCCTCGGGACAGGGACAATGAGCAGTTCTTC. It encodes CASSPRDRDNEQFF.

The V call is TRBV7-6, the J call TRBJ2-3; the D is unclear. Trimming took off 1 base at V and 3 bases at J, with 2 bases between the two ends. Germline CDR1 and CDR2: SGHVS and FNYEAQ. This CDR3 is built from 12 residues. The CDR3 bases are TGTGCCAGCAGCTTAGGAACAGATACGCAGTATTTT. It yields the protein CASSLGTDTQYF.

This chain's CDR3 is CASSLAGLSTDTQYF. The CDR3 DNA is TGTGCCAGCAGCTTGGCCGGACTTAGCACAGATACGCAGTATTTT. The gene calls are TRBV5-4 and TRBJ2-3; a possible D gene is TRBD2 (5 bases). The CDR3 has 15 residues. V lost 0 bases to trimming and J lost 0 bases, with 8 bases between them. Per germline, CDR1 SGHNT and CDR2 YYREEE (reference sequence).

This CDR3 is CASSSTRTDTQYF. In DNA, the CDR3 is TGCGCCAGCAGCTCTACCAGGACAGATACGCAGTATTTT. The rearrangement links TRBV5-1 to TRBJ2-3, with D unclear. From germline, CDR1 is SGHRS and CDR2 YFSETQ. Trimming removed 3 bases from V and 3 bases from J, with 8 bases in between. The CDR3 is 13 amino acids.

The CDR3 reads CAWSEGGGGPYEQYF. The DNA for the CDR3 is TGTGCCTGGAGCGAGGGAGGCGGGGGCCCCTACGAGCAGTACTTC. The chain is built from TRBV30 and TRBJ2-7, with D maybe TRBD2 (7 bases). The CDR3 is 15 residues long. The germline V gene encodes CDR1 GTSNPN and CDR2 SVGIG (reference sequence). V was shortened by 3 bases and J by 2 bases, with 17 bases between the two germline ends.

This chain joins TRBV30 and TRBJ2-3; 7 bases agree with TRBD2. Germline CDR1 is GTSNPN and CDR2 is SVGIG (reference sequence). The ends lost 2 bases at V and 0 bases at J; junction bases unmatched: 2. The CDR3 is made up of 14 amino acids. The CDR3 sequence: CAWSSGMSTDTQYF. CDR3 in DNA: TGTGCCTGGAGTAGCGGGATGAGCACAGATACGCAGTATTTT.

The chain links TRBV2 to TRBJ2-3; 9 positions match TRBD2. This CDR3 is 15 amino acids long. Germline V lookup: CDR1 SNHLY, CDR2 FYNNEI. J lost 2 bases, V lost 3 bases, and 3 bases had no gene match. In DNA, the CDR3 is TGTGCCAGCAGTGAGCAGCGGGGGGCCACAGATACGCAGTATTTT. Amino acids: CASSEQRGATDTQYF.

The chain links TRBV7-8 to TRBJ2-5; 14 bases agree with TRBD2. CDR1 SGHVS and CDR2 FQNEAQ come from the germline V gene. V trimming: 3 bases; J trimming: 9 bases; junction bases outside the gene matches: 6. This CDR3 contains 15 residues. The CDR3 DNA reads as TGTGCCAGCAGCTTCGGACTAGCGGGAGGAATGGCCCAGTACTTC. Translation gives CASSFGLAGGMAQYF.

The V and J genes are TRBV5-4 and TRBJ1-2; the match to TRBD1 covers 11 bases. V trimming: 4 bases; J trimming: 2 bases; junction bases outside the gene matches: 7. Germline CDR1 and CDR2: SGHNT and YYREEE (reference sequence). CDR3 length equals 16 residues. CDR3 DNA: TGTGCCAGCAGCCTGGACAGGGGGCCCTACAACTATGGCTACACCTTC. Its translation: CASSLDRGPYNYGYTF.

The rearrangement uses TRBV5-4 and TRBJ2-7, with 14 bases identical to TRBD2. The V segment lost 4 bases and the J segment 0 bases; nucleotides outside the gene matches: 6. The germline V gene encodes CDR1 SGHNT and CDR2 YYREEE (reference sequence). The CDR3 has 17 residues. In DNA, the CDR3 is TGTGCCAGCAGCCCGGGACTAGCGGGAGACTCCTCCTACGAGCAGTACTTC. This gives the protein CASSPGLAGDSSYEQYF.

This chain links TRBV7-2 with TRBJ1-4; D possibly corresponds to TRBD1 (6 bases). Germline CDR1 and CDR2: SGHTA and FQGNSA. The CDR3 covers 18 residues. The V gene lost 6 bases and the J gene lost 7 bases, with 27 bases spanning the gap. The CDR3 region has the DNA TGTGCCAGCAGTCCGAGACCTACCGACAGGACTAGTCTTGAAAAACTGTTTTTT. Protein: CASSPRPTDRTSLEKLFF.

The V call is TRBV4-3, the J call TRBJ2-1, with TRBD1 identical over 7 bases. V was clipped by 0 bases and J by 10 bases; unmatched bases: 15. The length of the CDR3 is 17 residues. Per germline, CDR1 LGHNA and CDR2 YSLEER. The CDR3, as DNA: TGCGCCAGCAGCCAAGATTTCTCCATTCAGGGGGTGGGCGAGCAGTTCTTC. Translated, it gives CASSQDFSIQGVGEQFF.

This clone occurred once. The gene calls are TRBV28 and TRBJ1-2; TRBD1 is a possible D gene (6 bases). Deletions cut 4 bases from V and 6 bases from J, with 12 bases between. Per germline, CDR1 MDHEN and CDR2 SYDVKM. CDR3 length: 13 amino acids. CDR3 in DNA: TGTGCCAGCAGTTGGGGAAGGGGGGATGGCTACACCTTC. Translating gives CASSWGRGDGYTF.

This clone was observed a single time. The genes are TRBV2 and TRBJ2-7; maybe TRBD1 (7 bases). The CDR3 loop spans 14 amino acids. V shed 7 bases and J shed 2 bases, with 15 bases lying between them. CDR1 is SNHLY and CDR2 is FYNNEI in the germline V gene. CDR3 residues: CASNQPGGPYEQYF. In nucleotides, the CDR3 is TGTGCCAGCAATCAACCAGGGGGGCCCTACGAGCAGTACTTC.

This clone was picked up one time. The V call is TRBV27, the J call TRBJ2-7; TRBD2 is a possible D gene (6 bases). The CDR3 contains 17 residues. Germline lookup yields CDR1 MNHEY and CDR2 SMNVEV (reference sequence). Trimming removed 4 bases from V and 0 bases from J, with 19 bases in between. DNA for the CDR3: TGTGCCAGCAGTTCGCGGTTGAAGGACTACAGCTCCTACGAGCAGTACTTC. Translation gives CASSSRLKDYSSYEQYF.

The CDR3 sequence: CAISESGYGSRYEQYF. The CDR3 region has the DNA TGTGCCATCAGTGAGTCGGGCTACGGCTCTAGATACGAGCAGTACTTC. The chain carries TRBV10-3 and TRBJ2-7, with unresolved D. The CDR3 spans 16 residues. Germline V gene data show CDR1 as ENHRY and CDR2 as SYGVKD. The V end lost 0 bases, the J end lost 4 bases, and 16 bases lay between the germline ends.

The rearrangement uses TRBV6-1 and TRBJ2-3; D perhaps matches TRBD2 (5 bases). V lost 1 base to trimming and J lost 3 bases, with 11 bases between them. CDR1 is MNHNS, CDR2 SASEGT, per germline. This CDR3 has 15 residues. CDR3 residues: CASSEVWESTDTQYF. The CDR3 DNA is TGTGCCAGCAGTGAAGTATGGGAGTCGACAGATACGCAGTATTTT.